Presented here are 5 T cell receptor beta chains from one specimen sequenced in a study of cytomegalovirus exposure and HLA in healthy donors. Assay used: immunoSEQ multiplex PCR; TCRdb lists only in-frame clones, some missing. The table includes 130,000 to 150,000 clones, approximately 88% detected once. The sequencing sample was made of PBMCs. These receptors originate from a man aged 18-30 years in good health and CMV-seropositive.

The chain links TRBV28 to TRBJ2-2; 7 positions agree with TRBD2. Per the germline V gene, CDR1 is MDHEN and CDR2 is SYDVKM. Trimming at V came to 3 bases and at J to 6 bases, leaving 4 bases not matched to a gene. CDR3 length: 14 amino acids. The CDR3 nucleotides read TGTGCCAGCAGTTTCTCGGCGGGAGCCGGGGAGCTGTTTTTT. This translates into CASSFSAGAGELFF.

The chain couples TRBV7-9 to TRBJ2-2; D unresolved. Germline CDR1 reads SEHNR; CDR2 reads FQNEAQ (reference sequence). The ends were cut back, 5 bases at V and 4 bases at J, with 14 bases in the middle. The CDR3 covers 15 residues. CDR3 nucleotides: TGTGCCAGCAGCCCATCCCCACGGAGCACCGGGGAGCTGTTTTTT. Encoded protein: CASSPSPRSTGELFF. Full variable domain (missing parts from reference TRBV7-9 and TRBJ2-2): DTGVSQNPRHKITKRGQNVTFRCDPISEHNRLYWYRQTLGQGPEFLTYFQNEAQLEKSRLLSDRFSAERPKGSFSTLEIQRTEQGDSAMYLCASSPSPRSTGELFFGEGSRLTVL.

The V gene is TRBV5-1, the J gene TRBJ2-7; 8 positions match TRBD1. The CDR3 runs to 14 residues. CDR1 is SGHRS and CDR2 is YFSETQ in the germline V gene. V gave up 2 bases and J gave up 6 bases; unmatched junction bases: 7. In DNA, the CDR3 is TGCGCCAGCAGCTTCGGGACAGGATTGGCCGAGCAGTACTTC. Amino acid sequence: CASSFGTGLAEQYF.

The V and J genes are TRBV6-1 and TRBJ2-1; D is perhaps TRBD2 (5 bases). CDR3 length equals 14 residues. Germline V lookup: CDR1 MNHNS, CDR2 SASEGT. Trimming removed 5 bases at V and 7 bases at J, with 15 bases between. The CDR3 spells CASSPLNGGNEQFF. CDR3 bases: TGTGCCAGCAGTCCCCTCAACGGAGGTAATGAGCAGTTCTTC.

V usage is TRBV7-8 and J usage is TRBJ1-5; tentatively, D is TRBD1 (6 bases). The CDR3 covers 16 residues. The germline V and J ends were trimmed by 1 base and 5 bases, with 15 bases remaining between them. The germline gives CDR1 SGHVS, CDR2 FQNEAQ. The CDR3 is CASSLVGRGTYQPQHF. The CDR3 region has the DNA TGTGCCAGCAGCTTAGTTGGCAGGGGAACCTATCAGCCCCAGCATTTT.